This TCR beta chain was identified during a study of cytomegalovirus exposure and HLA in healthy donors (TCRdb year 2017). A note on the overall study: An earlier analysis of approximately 590 of the donors reported more than 250 Gb of sequence data and more than 90 million unique TCR beta sequences from about 180 million T cells. To predict cytomegalovirus infection status, the study combined high-throughput TCR immunosequencing, statistical association of individual TCRs with disease status, and machine learning. Using immunosequencing, the study profiled T cell repertoires from 550 to 750 subjects and related those repertoires to cytomegalovirus serostatus. An earlier analysis of 587 of the donors used high-throughput TCR beta sequencing to judge whether each TCR beta V gene segment behaved as functional or pseudogenic. Among the roughly 370 genotyped donors, about 85% belonged to the genetic ancestry cluster associated with self-reported Caucasian donors. Among around 400 genotyped donors of the cohort, an average of about 240,000 unique TCR beta nucleotide sequences was sequenced per donor, of which 15% to 20% were non-productive. To study patterns of TCR occurrence, a later analysis re-analyzed previously published TCR beta repertoires from hundreds of donors and added high-resolution HLA genotyping. Both class I and class II loci were covered by HLA typing, at four-digit resolution. Four to six DR-DQ haplotypes were handled as single units for association and clustering, since linkage in the cohort was strong. The later analysis used no new phenotypic data to find candidate immune exposures, relying instead on TCR beta sequences and their occurrence across donors. In addition to the first cohort of around 670 subjects, a separate validation cohort of 120 different subjects was used. The study was designed to test whether signatures of past pathogen exposure could be identified by cataloging public T cell receptors. A later genetic analysis used genome-wide SNP genotypes for about 65% of the roughly 670 donors, treating that subset as a discovery cohort. An early release covering more than 500 HLA-typed donors comprised about 300 gigabases of sequencing data and about 90 million unique TCR sequences. Typing coverage varied by locus: roughly 620-640 donors for A, B, C, DRB1 and DQB1; approximately 500 for DQA1; around 570 for DPA1; 450 to 480 for DPB1. Every discovery cohort repertoire had been produced on one sequencing platform. Donor age, sex, ethnicity and CMV serostatus were compiled together with the repertoire data. The investigation overall reported the following: The classifier was reported to diagnose cytomegalovirus status with high specificity and sensitivity in both the original cohort and the validation cohort. At a false discovery rate of 0.05, a later analysis linked roughly 17,000 TCR beta sequences to specific HLA alleles. Across donors, most TCR sequences were observed very rarely, whereas some public TCRs were present in many individuals. The earlier analysis of approximately 540 of the donors excluded roughly 17 rarely observed V segments, including chromosome 9 orphons, because counts were too low. In an earlier analysis of about 540 of the donors, most TCR beta V segments were observed in productive rearrangements about 90% or about 30% of the time, broadly matching IMGT annotations. The presence/absence analyses assumed that sequencing depth was roughly uniform across donors, and that assumption may not be true. A later genetic analysis associated a missense DCLRE1C variant with V-gene and J-gene trimming of TCR beta chains, and an independent cohort replicated the association. CMV serostatus was the only immune exposure information available for the cohort. Three of the identified cytomegalovirus-associated TCR beta chains were confirmed in vitro to be specific for cytomegalovirus antigens. According to a later analysis, parvovirus B19, influenza, CMV and Epstein-Barr virus appeared linked to several top co-occurrence clusters. A further reported finding was that TCR beta sequences accurately predicted the HLA-A and HLA-B alleles for most subjects in the first cohort. It was suggested by the authors that the approach could potentially be generalized to other disease states and immunological phenotypes. A cluster of highly shared sequence variants was judged likely to be a technical artifact of the sequencing pipeline. When HLA alleles, especially DR and DQ, strongly co-occurred, TCR associations were difficult to assign to individual alleles. Linkage disequilibrium might explain the correlated functional status among segregating V segments, but an unknown experimental factor could not be ruled out. The cohort was sequenced for TCR beta chains only, and without alpha or paired-chain data the features that could be detected were limited. In a later analysis, most CMV-associated TCR beta chains were found to appear HLA-restricted, with HLA associations seemingly driven largely by CMV exposure. Because HLA typing was missing for some donors at each locus, association tests included only the typed subset. In a later analysis, TCR association rates were found to vary across HLA loci, with the most associated TCRs seen for DRB1 alleles and the fewest for HLA-C alleles. A later analysis found that HLA-associated TCR beta chains were more clonally expanded and had lower generation probabilities than equally common non-associated chains. In the study, approximately 160 TCR beta chains were listed as associated with cytomegalovirus. A later genetic analysis reported fewer N-insertions in productive TCRs among donors in an Asian-associated ancestry cluster than the roughly 620-donor mean.

The library was made by the immunoSEQ multiplex PCR assay. The multiplex PCR relied on a mix of 60 forward primers for TCR Vbeta segments and 13 reverse primers for TCR Jbeta segments. A multiplex PCR assay on genomic DNA amplified the CDR3 region of rearranged TCR beta genes. The amplified TCR beta libraries were sequenced on the Illumina HiSeq System as 87-base-pair reads. Per the source publication's procedure: Across the roughly 670 repertoires, a later analysis counted 60 million to 90 million unique TCR beta chains, 9.5 million to 12 million of which were shared by at least two donors. A nearest-neighbor algorithm error-corrected the raw reads and collapsed the reads into unique sequences, merging closely related sequences to remove PCR and sequencing errors. Alignment of CDR3 sequences to IMGT reference sequences was used to assign V, D and J gene segments. For a sequence to be retained, a match of at least six nucleotides to both a V gene segment and a J gene segment was required. A rearrangement was called productive if the CDR3 had no stop codons and remained in frame with V and J, and every other rearrangement was called non-productive. Following IMGT convention, CDR3 was defined as the stretch from the second conserved V-encoded cysteine up to the conserved J-encoded phenylalanine. In an earlier analysis of around 600 of the donors, sequences lacking an unambiguous match to a single V gene segment were excluded. In an earlier analysis of several hundred of the donors, V segments were called functional above 56.7% productive rearrangements and were called segregating when the between-donor standard deviation exceeded 5%. A statistical classification framework was developed to diagnose cytomegalovirus status using the catalog of TCR beta chain sequences. A later analysis assigned V and J genes by comparing TCR nucleotide sequences with IMGT/GENE-DB human TR gene sequences. Using the TCRdist pipeline, a later analysis assigned CDR3 sequences along with most-parsimonious VDJ recombination scenarios. In a later analysis, each TCR beta chain was defined by its CDR3 amino acid sequence together with its V-gene family, and reads lacking a unique V-gene family were excluded. In a later analysis, some 600 highly shared, low-generation-probability nucleotide sequences were removed to address suspected cross-contamination and a sequencing artifact. For each public chain, a later analysis derived a clonal expansion index from normalized ranks of inferred template counts within each repertoire. Generation probabilities in a later analysis came from a VDJ recombination model fitted to out-of-frame rearrangements, and those results were checked against IGoR. In a later analysis, TCR-TCR, TCR-HLA and TCR-CMV co-occurrence was scored with hypergeometric tests, and a repertoire-size bias correction was applied to TCR pairs. False discovery rates were estimated in a later analysis by permuting HLA or CMV assignments 20 times. In a later analysis, co-occurring TCRs were grouped using DBSCAN, and TCRdist sequence similarity was added for clustering within HLA-allele-positive subsets. For co-occurrence clustering, repertoires with fewer than 30,000 or more than 120,000 public chains were excluded, along with roughly 5 repertoires with anomalous nucleotide sharing. The source is immuneACCESS, and TCRdb retained only in-frame sequences with V and J called. Part of the clones is not carried over; for the studies checked, unresolved V genes explain less than half of this, and the remainder is unexplained. The V and J calls and clone size come from that table; D and trimming were worked out from the DNA. The table for this sample lists approximately 210,000 clones; 82% of them were counted only once. The ten largest clones take up roughly 5.5% of the sample.

Comments on this clone: Its antigen target is currently unknown. No much larger clone exists at a distance of one base, and base qualities are not known.

The cohort comprised more than 550 healthy bone marrow donors. Cohort members were all nominally healthy when sampled, although unrecorded immune exposures were likely present. The donor tested CMV seropositive and was one of the 289 seropositive cohort members. A peripheral blood sample was provided by each donor, and peripheral blood mononuclear cells were used for TCR beta sequencing. The Qiagen DNeasy Blood Extraction Kit was used to extract genomic DNA from the blood cell samples. Specimen: PBMCs. This TCR derives from a middle-aged man in good health and CMV-seropositive.

The base sequence is TGTGCCAGCACCCACCGGACTAGTAGGCGCACCGGGGAGCTGTTTTTT. It encodes CASTHRTSRRTGELFF. Recombination connected TRBV2 to TRBJ2-2, with 7 bases in between that match TRBD2. Trimmed from V: 7 bases; trimmed from J: 4 bases; junction bases lacking a gene match: 12. The CDR3 spans 16 residues, from the cysteine through the phenylalanine. CDR3 DNA only is kept here, 48 bases in frame from base 1. Sequences SNHLY (CDR1) and FYNNEI (CDR2) are obtained from the germline V gene.